The next 19 T cell receptor beta chains were all read from a single sample in a study of T cell responses to AZD1222 COVID-19 vaccine. Sequenced by immunoSEQ multiplex PCR; TCRdb stores in-frame clones only, minus some. This table has roughly 160,000 clones, less than 95% appearing once. The sequencing used peripheral blood, collected on day 0 of AZD1222 vaccination. These receptors all stem from an adult in good health.

V is TRBV5-1 and J is TRBJ1-2; 10 bases match TRBD1. From germline, CDR1 is SGHRS and CDR2 YFSETQ. Unmatched junction bases numbered 7, after V lost 0 bases and J lost 2 bases. CDR3 length equals 17 residues. CDR3 loop: CASSLGFRQGANYGYTF. The DNA of the CDR3 is TGCGCCAGCAGCTTGGGGTTTCGACAGGGGGCAAACTATGGCTACACCTTC.

A single count supports this clone. This chain connects TRBV5-3 to TRBJ1-1; weak D call: TRBD1 (5 bases). TRBV5-3 is reported as an ORF; its role is uncertain. This CDR3 is built from 13 residues. V was clipped by 5 bases and J by 1 base, with 9 bases between them. CDR3 region: CARSQQGNTEAFF. The CDR3 region has the DNA TGTGCCAGAAGTCAGCAGGGGAACACTGAAGCTTTCTTT.

The V call is TRBV9, the J call TRBJ2-2; the D gene is possibly TRBD2 (5 bases). The CDR3 spans 14 residues. Trimming took 3 bases from V and 1 from J, leaving 7 bases between them. CDR1 and CDR2 (germline): SGDLS, YYNGEE. This CDR3 is CASSASGNTGELFF. The CDR3 DNA sequence: TGTGCCAGCAGCGCGAGCGGGAACACCGGGGAGCTGTTTTTT.

The rearrangement uses TRBV5-4 and TRBJ2-7; D perhaps matches TRBD1 (6 bases). Germline lookup yields CDR1 SGHNT and CDR2 YYREEE (reference sequence). The V and J ends lost 4 bases and 2 bases respectively, with 13 bases between them. There are 14 residues in the CDR3. Here the CDR3 DNA reads TGTGCCAGCAGCATACAGGGTTTCCCCTACGAGCAGTACTTC. Its protein is CASSIQGFPYEQYF.

Remarks on this clone: The junction differs from germline at one of its ends, possibly a read error. The chain is built from TRBV7-7 and TRBJ2-1; D call uncertain. The CDR3 runs 14 residues. The germline V gene encodes CDR1 SSHAT and CDR2 FNYEAQ (reference sequence). The DNA of the CDR3 is TGTGCTAGCAGCTTAAGTTGGAATAGCAATGAGCAGTTCTTC. This gives the protein CASSLSWNSNEQFF.

This clone has a handful of counts. This sequence joins TRBV30 and TRBJ1-1; the D gene is possibly TRBD1 (5 bases). The CDR3 is made up of 12 amino acids. V lost 4 bases to trimming and J lost 4 bases, with 10 bases between them. Germline V gene data show CDR1 as GTSNPN and CDR2 as SVGIG (reference sequence). The CDR3 region is CAWKGAGTEAFF. As DNA, the CDR3 is TGTGCCTGGAAAGGGGCTGGCACTGAAGCTTTCTTT.

This sequence joins TRBV28 and TRBJ2-5, with D unclear. This CDR3 has 13 amino acids. Germline V CDR1 and CDR2: MDHEN, SYDVKM. Trimming took 3 bases from V and 5 from J, leaving 10 bases between them. The DNA for the CDR3 is TGTGCCAGCAGTTTCCAGTACTCGGAGACCCAGTACTTC. Protein: CASSFQYSETQYF.

The chain joins TRBV25-1 to TRBJ1-1; 8 positions match TRBD1. The germline V gene encodes CDR1 MGHDK and CDR2 SYGVNS. The CDR3 is 15 residues long. J lost 8 bases, V lost 4 bases, and 12 bases had no gene match. The CDR3 DNA follows: TGTGCCAGCAGTGGAACGGACAGGGCGAACTGGGAAGCTTTCTTT. Its translation: CASSGTDRANWEAFF.

The V gene is TRBV4-1, the J gene TRBJ1-5; 7 nucleotides match TRBD1. V shed 3 bases, J shed 4 bases, and the junction held 12 bases outside the gene matches. The CDR3 contains 17 residues. The germline CDR1 and CDR2 sequences are MGHRA and YSYEKL. The CDR3 is CASSQGYQGVGNQPQHF. In DNA, the CDR3 is TGCGCCAGCAGCCAGGGGTACCAGGGGGTAGGGAATCAGCCCCAGCATTTT.

The rearrangement links TRBV19 to TRBJ1-4; D unresolved. Between the trimmed V and J ends, which lost 6 bases and 0 bases, there was a span of 11 bases. CDR3 length equals 15 residues. Germline V gives CDR1 LNHDA, CDR2 SQIVND (reference sequence). CDR3: CASSPLGATNEKLFF. The CDR3 bases are TGTGCCAGTAGCCCCCTCGGGGCAACTAATGAAAAACTGTTTTTT.

This chain uses TRBV9 with TRBJ2-3; 7 bases are shared with TRBD2. The CDR3 covers 16 residues. From germline, CDR1 is SGDLS and CDR2 YYNGEE. J was trimmed by 5 bases and V by 0 bases; bases with no gene match: 9. This chain's CDR3 is CASSVVYGGIKDTQYF. The CDR3 DNA reads TGTGCCAGCAGCGTAGTTTACGGGGGGATCAAAGATACGCAGTATTTT. The full variable domain, its missing parts supplied by reference TRBV9 and TRBJ2-3, is DSGVTQTPKHLITATGQRVTLRCSPRSGDLSVYWYQQSLDQGLQFLIQYYNGEERAKGNILERFSAQQFPDLHSELNLSSLELGDSALYFCASSVVYGGIKDTQYFGPGTRLTVL.

V is TRBV19 and J is TRBJ1-5; D ambiguous. V was clipped by 5 bases and J by 4 bases, with 24 bases between them. There are 18 residues in the CDR3. CDR1 LNHDA and CDR2 SQIVND come from the germline V gene (reference sequence). The CDR3 loop is CASSPRLNPRLPNQPQHF. The DNA for the CDR3 is TGTGCCAGTAGTCCCCGGCTTAATCCGCGACTGCCTAATCAGCCCCAGCATTTT.

The CDR3 nucleotides are TGTGCCAGCAGTCCTGACACCAACTATGGCTACACCTTC. Protein product: CASSPDTNYGYTF. This rearrangement joins TRBV2 to TRBJ1-2; D gene uncertain. The CDR3 length is 13 residues. Per germline, CDR1 SNHLY and CDR2 FYNNEI. Trimming took off 5 bases at V and 2 bases at J, with 9 bases between the two ends. The full variable domain, its missing parts supplied by reference TRBV2 and TRBJ1-2, is EPEVTQTPSHQVTQMGQEVILRCVPISNHLYFYWYRQILGQKVEFLVSFYNNEISEKSEIFDDQFSVERPDGSNFTLKIRSTKLEDSAMYFCASSPDTNYGYTFGSGTRLTVV.

The chain joins TRBV23-1 to TRBJ1-5; D is undetermined. TRBV23-1 carries the ORF label, with uncertain function. The CDR3 has 18 residues. V shed 0 bases and J shed 0 bases, with 15 bases lying between them. The CDR3 DNA sequence: TGCGCCAGCAGTCAATCCGTCCTCCTAGCGGATAGCAATCAGCCCCAGCATTTT. Translated: CASSQSVLLADSNQPQHF.

The gene calls are TRBV18 and TRBJ2-7, with 12 bases aligning to TRBD2. This CDR3 is 14 amino acids long. V dropped 3 bases and J dropped 6; count of bases not matched to a gene: 3. CDR1 is KGHSH, CDR2 LQKENI, per germline. CDR3 nucleotide sequence: TGTGCCAGCTCACCGGCGGGACTAGCGGGCGAGCAGTACTTC. It specifies CASSPAGLAGEQYF.

The chain carries TRBV5-1 and TRBJ1-2; weak D call: TRBD1 (6 bases). The V end lost 0 bases, the J end lost 6 bases, and 15 bases lay between the germline ends. The CDR3 covers 15 residues. The V gene's germline CDR1 is SGHRS and CDR2 YFSETQ. CDR3 loop: CASSLADRSGDGYTF. CDR3 in DNA: TGCGCCAGCAGCTTGGCTGACAGGAGCGGGGATGGCTACACCTTC.

The table lists this clone with a few counts. V usage is TRBV28 and J usage is TRBJ1-1; 8 bases are shared with TRBD1. The junction had 9 bases not matched to a gene; V was cut back by 7 bases and J by 5 bases. Germline CDR1 and CDR2: MDHEN and SYDVKM. The CDR3 consists of 14 residues. As DNA, the CDR3 is TGTGCCAGCACCCCATTGACAGGGGTAACTGAAGCTTTCTTT. Translating gives CASTPLTGVTEAFF.

The V call is TRBV7-9, the J call TRBJ1-1; perhaps TRBD1 as D (5 bases). The V gene's germline CDR1 is SEHNR and CDR2 FQNEAQ (reference sequence). The CDR3 has 14 amino acids. V shed 7 bases and J shed 3 bases, with 15 bases lying between them. The CDR3 DNA is TGTGCCAGCACCCCAGAGGAAGGGGACACTGAAGCTTTCTTT. This sequence encodes CASTPEEGDTEAFF. Full variable domain (rest looked up from reference TRBV7-9 and TRBJ1-1): DTGVSQNPRHKITKRGQNVTFRCDPISEHNRLYWYRQTLGQGPEFLTYFQNEAQLEKSRLLSDRFSAERPKGSFSTLEIQRTEQGDSAMYLCASTPEEGDTEAFFGQGTRLTVV.

This clone was observed once. The chain joins TRBV19 to TRBJ2-7; D gene ambiguous. This CDR3 spans 14 amino acids. The germline V and J ends were trimmed by 5 bases and 0 bases, with 11 bases remaining between them. The germline gives CDR1 LNHDA, CDR2 SQIVND (reference sequence). The CDR3: CASSLSSSSYEQYF. The CDR3 bases are TGTGCCAGTAGTTTGAGCTCAAGCTCCTACGAGCAGTACTTC.